Below are 3 T cell receptor beta chains sequenced from a single sample in a study of technical replicates of blood from a handful of donors. Using immunoSEQ multiplex PCR, the repertoire was profiled, and TCRdb retains in-frame clones only, with some absent. This table has around 80,000 clones, 89% appearing once. Sequenced input: T cells isolated from PBMCs. These receptors all come from a human donor in good health.

The V and J genes are TRBV28 and TRBJ2-1; 9 positions agree with TRBD1. The CDR3 contains 15 residues. Germline loops: CDR1 MDHEN, CDR2 SYDVKM. The ends lost 4 bases at V and 6 bases at J; junction bases unmatched: 7. The CDR3 DNA is TGTGCCAGCAGTTCGTGGACAGGGGTCAGCAATGAGCAGTTCTTC. This codes for CASSSWTGVSNEQFF.

The J gene is TRBJ1-4, the V gene TRBV29-1; D not resolved. Germline V gene data show CDR1 as SQVTM and CDR2 as ANQGSEA. The CDR3 has 13 residues. V dropped 6 bases and J dropped 2 bases, with 10 bases sitting between them. DNA for the CDR3: TGCAGCGTGAGCCCCGGGACTAATGAAAAACTGTTTTTT. Protein: CSVSPGTNEKLFF.

The chain carries TRBV9 and TRBJ2-7; D is perhaps TRBD1 (6 bases). V lost 0 bases, J lost 2 bases, and 6 bases lay in between. Germline lookup yields CDR1 SGDLS and CDR2 YYNGEE. This CDR3 comprises 13 residues. CDR3 protein: CASSVGDTYEQYF. The CDR3 DNA reads as TGTGCCAGCAGCGTAGGGGACACCTACGAGCAGTACTTC. The full variable domain, rest sourced from reference TRBV9 and TRBJ2-7, is DSGVTQTPKHLITATGQRVTLRCSPRSGDLSVYWYQQSLDQGLQFLIQYYNGEERAKGNILERFSAQQFPDLHSELNLSSLELGDSALYFCASSVGDTYEQYFGPGTRLTVT.